The T cell receptor beta chain under discussion was sequenced for a study of immune evolution from preneoplasia to lung adenocarcinoma (TCRdb year 2021). For the study in its entirety: HLA loss of heterozygosity was found in about 6.3% of AIS, approximately 14% of MIA and roughly 33% of ADC lesions, and in no AAH lesions. The sample size depended on which specimens were available, not on a prior power calculation. TCR sequencing data came from roughly 51 patients. The immune data were integrated with whole exome sequencing and methylation data obtained from the same cohort of nodules. POLYSOLVER was used to infer Class I HLA alleles from exome data, and LOHHLA was used to detect allele-specific HLA loss. A total of roughly 51 patients with pulmonary nodules who underwent surgical resection were included in the overall cohort. Resected precursor lesions (AAH, AIS, MIA) and invasive adenocarcinomas were compared with paired morphologically normal lung tissue. The study reported that more than 85 samples were used for TCR sequencing. The study profiled immune contexture across lung adenocarcinoma precursors and invasive adenocarcinoma using immune gene expression, TCR sequencing and multiplex immunofluorescence.

With respect to this clone: Its antigen specificity is not known. No much larger clone exists at a distance of one base, and base qualities are not known.

The trim is 4 bases for V and 7 bases for J, with a gap of 19 bases between the germline ends. The germline V gene gives CDR1 as SGHNT and CDR2 as YENEEA. Inclusive of the bounding cysteine and phenylalanine, the CDR3 is 16 residues long. Of all the DNA, just the CDR3 is kept, 48 bases in frame from base 1. Patients underwent resection in Japan or China between about 2014 and 2017. Two lung cancer pathologists independently reviewed H&E slides to confirm the histologic diagnosis of every case. Premalignant or tumor cells were enriched for nucleic acid extraction by macro-dissection performed after pathologic assessment. FFPE tissue was used for DNA isolation with the AllPrep DNA/RNA FFPE Kit. Summary of the overall study and its limitations: Normal lung had the highest top T cell clone frequencies, and these frequencies appeared to fall progressively from AAH through AIS, MIA and invasive adenocarcinoma. The findings rested on association rather than direct causation, and larger cohorts with long-term follow-up and longitudinal biopsies were considered necessary. Clonality was highest in normal lung, while later-stage lesions appeared to show lower clonality but higher T cell density and diversity. T cell clonality was highest in KRAS-mutant nodules compared with EGFR-mutant or double wild-type lesions. Because all patients were from Japan and China, applicability to Western populations was uncertain.

Using the immunoSEQ hsTCRbeta Kit, TCR beta CDR3 regions were sequenced from DNA. Under the source paper's analysis protocol: TCR sequencing data were analysed with the ImmunoSEQ Analyzer. T cell clonality was calculated on productive rearrangements as 1 minus Pielou's evenness. The inverse Simpson index, applied to productive templates, was used to measure T cell diversity. T cell density was TCR beta template counts normalized to usable DNA, estimated by amplifying and sequencing housekeeping genes. Two-sided Kruskal-Wallis tests were used to compare TCR metrics across histologic stages. TCRdb re-hosts the immuneACCESS table, in-frame sequences only. Its copies lack some clones; in the studies checked, an unresolved V gene accounts for under half of them, and the cause for the rest is not known. That table supplies the V and J calls and clone size; D and trimming were determined from the DNA. The sample table shows more than 10,000 clones, and 85% are seen once. The ten largest make up under 4% of the sample.

Rearrangement joined TRBV11-3 to TRBJ1-4; TRBD1 could be the D gene, as 5 bases match. This clonotype originated in a person aged 50-75 years with lung adenocarcinoma. The sequenced sample consisted of FFPE tissue from an adenomatous hyperplasia lung lesion. The cell subset or site tag for this specimen amounts to: atypical adenomatous hyperplasia (AAH), lung preneoplasia. In nucleotide form, the sequence is TGTGCCAGCAGCTACGTATCGGGCAGGGAAGGTGAAAAACTGTTTTTT. Its translation is CASSYVSGREGEKLFF.